This TCR beta chain comes out of a study of shared clonotypes between healthy human individuals. In the original analysis: ImmunoSEQ sequences covered only the junction and lacked quality scores; filtering therefore differed. Libraries were prepared by immunoSEQ multiplex PCR; TCRdb keeps only in-frame clonotypes and omits some of them. The V and J calls and the clone size are those of that table, but D and trimming were determined from the DNA. The sample consists of 2 million to 3 million clones, 93% of them appearing once. About this clone itself: Its specificity is unknown.

V was pared by 0 bases and J by 4 bases, with 19 bases between. In germline, CDR1 is SGHRS, CDR2 YFSETQ. The CDR3 has 17 amino acids. Study conclusions and caveats: Several donors showed sharing of approximately 5% of naive CD4 clonotypes. Even with large depth, rarefaction showed that sorted-subset sequencing was incomplete.

This sequence originates from a young man in good health. Some clones in this sample may be carry-over from other donors' samples. The sample taken for sequencing was naive CD4+ T cells from PBMCs. Described subset: CD45RA+ positively selected. V and J are TRBV5-1 and TRBJ1-1, with D perhaps matching TRBD1 (6 bases). The CDR3 nucleotides read TGCGCCAGCAGCTTGGCCCCAAATCAGAGGGGGAGCACTGAAGCTTTCTTT. It encodes CASSLAPNQRGSTEAFF.